Reported below is one T cell receptor (beta chain). The antigen remains unidentified. The CDR3 has 12 residues. With 0 bases removed from V and 7 bases from J, the gap between germline ends came to 6 bases. The data were obtained in a study of T cell responses to AZD1222 COVID-19 vaccine. As for the study in general: Pooling covered second doses at about 4 or about 12 weeks.

Libraries were prepared by immunoSEQ multiplex PCR; TCRdb keeps only in-frame clonotypes and omits some of them. This table has some 120,000 clones, roughly 88% appearing once. Regarding the study as a whole: Females outnumbered males among donors, who were mostly white British; clonal diversity was possibly underestimated. The repertoires were collected only after the peak T cell response. Close to half of all spike-specific TCRs reportedly target regions of the variants that are unmutated.

Specimen: peripheral blood, collected on day 0 of AZD1222 vaccination. The V and J genes are TRBV12-3 or TRBV12-4 and TRBJ1-1; D remains ambiguous. The TCR originated in an adult in good health. Here the CDR3 DNA reads TGTGCCAGCAGTTTAGCGAGTGGTGAAGCTTTCTTT. As protein: CASSLASGEAFF.